These 15 T cell receptor beta chains were all obtained from the same sample, sequenced in a study of cytomegalovirus exposure and HLA in healthy donors. The PCR used 60 Vbeta and 13 Jbeta primers. Data came from immunoSEQ multiplex PCR; TCRdb stores just in-frame clones and leaves some out. The table records 100,000 to 150,000 clones, approximately 72% of them present only once. Material: PBMCs. The receptors derive from a human donor in good health.

The chain recombines TRBV27 with TRBJ1-4; unclear D gene. CDR1 is MNHEY, CDR2 SMNVEV, per germline (reference sequence). CDR3 length equals 14 residues. V lost 5 bases and J 7 bases, leaving 14 bases between the germline ends. In nucleotides, the CDR3 is TGTGCCAGCAGTCCAGCGGGCCGGCCTGAAAAACTGTTTTTT. As protein: CASSPAGRPEKLFF.

The chain carries TRBV5-1 and TRBJ2-5, with D tentatively TRBD2 (6 bases). The germline V gene encodes CDR1 SGHRS and CDR2 YFSETQ. This CDR3 region has 14 residues. Trimming removed 4 bases at V and 5 bases at J, with 15 bases between. CDR3 region: CASSAGLSGETQYF. CDR3 bases: TGCGCCAGCAGCGCGGGACTCTCCGGGGAGACCCAGTACTTC.

The chain combines TRBV14 with TRBJ1-2, with D unclear. In germline, CDR1 is SGHDN, CDR2 FVKESK. V was clipped by 0 bases and J by 5 bases, with 7 bases between them. CDR3 length: 13 amino acids. For the CDR3, the DNA is TGTGCCAGCAGCCAAGATTTATTTTATGGCTACACCTTC. It is translated as CASSQDLFYGYTF.

Comments on this clone: Other DNA sequences in this specimen translate into the identical CDR3. CDR3 region: CASSLRTGGTDTQYF. The DNA for the CDR3 is TGTGCCAGCAGCTTAAGGACAGGGGGTACAGATACGCAGTATTTT. V is TRBV5-4 and J is TRBJ2-3, with 10 bases that match TRBD1. The ends lost 2 bases at V and 3 bases at J; junction bases unmatched: 3. The CDR3 is made up of 15 amino acids. Germline lookup yields CDR1 SGHNT and CDR2 YYREEE (reference sequence).

The chain uses TRBV4-2 and TRBJ2-1; 7 bases match TRBD1. The junction had 5 bases not matched to a gene; V was cut back by 2 bases and J by 7 bases. Germline CDR1 is LGHNA and CDR2 is YNFKEQ. This CDR3 comprises 14 residues. The CDR3 is CASSQPTGTNEQFF. In nucleotides, the CDR3 is TGTGCCAGCAGCCAACCGACAGGGACAAATGAGCAGTTCTTC.

The chain employs TRBV27 and TRBJ2-7; 11 nucleotides align to TRBD2. V shed 6 bases and J 5 bases; nucleotides not matched to a gene: 6. CDR1 and CDR2 from the germline V gene are MNHEY and SMNVEV (reference sequence). This CDR3 contains 14 residues. CDR3 DNA sequence: TGTGCCAGCAGCAAACTAGCGGGAGTGAACGAGCAGTACTTC. Residues: CASSKLAGVNEQYF.

The chain is built from TRBV4-3 and TRBJ2-3; 8 nucleotides match TRBD2. The CDR3 spans 15 residues. The ends lost 1 base at V and 5 bases at J; junction bases unmatched: 5. The V gene's germline CDR1 is LGHNA and CDR2 YSLEER. CDR3: CASSQVLAGQDTQYF. The CDR3 DNA is TGCGCCAGCAGCCAAGTTCTAGCGGGTCAAGATACGCAGTATTTT.

The chain combines TRBV5-4 with TRBJ2-5, with 10 bases fitting TRBD2. The V gene's germline CDR1 is SGHNT and CDR2 YYREEE (reference sequence). This CDR3 has 15 amino acids. V was pared by 4 bases and J by 5 bases, with 8 bases of the junction left unmatched. The CDR3 bases are TGTGCCAGCAGCCCAGGACTAGCGGATGGGGAGACCCAGTACTTC. Translating gives CASSPGLADGETQYF.

This sequence joins TRBV10-3 and TRBJ2-7; TRBD1 aligns across 9 bases. This CDR3 comprises 15 residues. Germline-derived CDR1 and CDR2 are ENHRY and SYGVKD. The V and J ends lost 6 bases and 2 bases, in that order; junction bases with no gene match: 8. The DNA for the CDR3 is TGTGCCATCAGCTACACCGGGACAGGGACCTACGAGCAGTACTTC. Amino acid sequence: CAISYTGTGTYEQYF.

This chain links TRBV7-2 with TRBJ2-2; TRBD2 agrees at 16 bases. CDR3 length: 20 residues. Trimming at V came to 0 bases and at J to 3 bases, leaving 7 bases not matched to a gene. Looked up from germline, CDR1 is SGHTA and CDR2 is FQGNSA. The CDR3 bases are TGTGCCAGCAGCTTAGCCCCCGGGACTAGCGGGGGGGCAGACACCGGGGAGCTGTTTTTT. Translating it yields CASSLAPGTSGGADTGELFF.

The CDR3 sequence: CAWSPGAAGGPDTQYF. The DNA of the CDR3 is TGTGCCTGGAGTCCAGGGGCGGCGGGGGGGCCGGATACGCAGTATTTT. This chain connects TRBV30 to TRBJ2-3, with 9 positions matching TRBD2. Germline assignment: CDR1 GTSNPN and CDR2 SVGIG (reference sequence). Trimming removed 2 bases from V and 6 bases from J; junction bases left unmatched: 12. CDR3 length: 16 residues.

The V gene is TRBV27, the J gene TRBJ2-7; 8 nucleotides line up with TRBD1. Trimming at V came to 5 bases and at J to 2 bases, leaving 8 bases not matched to a gene. Per germline, CDR1 MNHEY and CDR2 SMNVEV (reference sequence). The CDR3 covers 15 residues. The CDR3 DNA follows: TGTGCCAGCAGTCCGGACAGGGTCCCCCCCTACGAGCAGTACTTC. This encodes CASSPDRVPPYEQYF.

The V call is TRBV5-6, the J call TRBJ2-7; D might be TRBD1 (6 bases). Trimming removed 6 bases at V and 4 bases at J, with 20 bases between. Germline-derived CDR1 and CDR2 are SGHDT and YYEEEE. CDR3 length: 15 residues. CDR3 DNA: TGTGCCAGCACCCCGTCGACAGGTGGCCTATACGAGCAGTACTTC. Its protein is CASTPSTGGLYEQYF.

On this clone itself: An end of the junction does not agree with germline; a read error may underlie this. The chain joins TRBV7-9 to TRBJ2-1, with 7 bases identical to TRBD2. The CDR3 spans 13 residues. Germline V gene sequence: CDR1 SEHNR, CDR2 FQNEAQ (reference sequence). The CDR3 is CASSAPVPGGLVF. The CDR3 DNA is TGTGCCAGCAGCGCTCCTGTCCCCGGGGGGTTGGTCTTC. Full variable domain (remainder filled in from reference TRBV7-9 and TRBJ2-1): DTGVSQNPRHKITKRGQNVTFRCDPISEHNRLYWYRQTLGQGPEFLTYFQNEAQLEKSRLLSDRFSAERPKGSFSTLEIQRTEQGDSAMYLCASSAPVPGGLVFGPGTRLTVL.

This clone appeared once. The J gene is TRBJ2-1, the V gene TRBV5-1; D is unresolved. The CDR3 extends over 11 amino acids. V lost 2 bases to trimming and J lost 8 bases, with 5 bases between them. Germline CDR1 and CDR2: SGHRS and YFSETQ. This CDR3 is CASSFTHEQFF. For the CDR3, the DNA is TGCGCCAGCAGCTTTACACATGAGCAGTTCTTC.